These 30 T cell receptor beta chains originate from one sample sequenced in a study of T-cell memory formation after mild COVID-19. TCRdb independently ran MiXCR on the 5' RACE reads; one entry per CDR3 protein. The data contain some 350,000 distinct CDR3 sequences, 13% of them singletons. The specimen sequenced was PBMCs or a T cell subset sorted from them (not recorded which). The origin of the receptors is a man younger than 30 who had mild COVID-19 (a few samples of this study predate the infection). Cell type and time point are not known.

This clonotype was seen only a few times. The genes are TRBV30 and TRBJ1-5, with D maybe TRBD1 (5 bases). The germline gives CDR1 GTSNPN, CDR2 SVGIG (reference sequence). The ends were cut back, 0 bases at V and 5 bases at J, with 11 bases in the middle. This CDR3 spans 14 amino acids. The CDR3 DNA reads TGTGCCTGGAGTGTAGGGGTTGGCGATCAGCCCCAGCATTTT. Encoded protein: CAWSVGVGDQPQHF.

The chain employs TRBV30 and TRBJ2-1; TRBD1 matches at 7 bases. V trimming: 3 bases; J trimming: 6 bases; junction bases outside the gene matches: 5. CDR1 and CDR2 from the germline V gene are GTSNPN and SVGIG (reference sequence). This CDR3 has 13 amino acids. DNA of the CDR3: TGTGCCTGGAGCCAGGGGGTAGGCAATGAGCAGTTCTTC. Translating gives CAWSQGVGNEQFF.

CDR3 protein: CASSPPEGQPQHF. DNA of the CDR3: TGTGCCAGCTCACCTCCCGAGGGCCAGCCCCAGCATTTT. This rearrangement joins TRBV18 to TRBJ1-5; D unresolved. Germline-derived CDR1 and CDR2 are KGHSH and LQKENI. The CDR3 length is 13 residues. Trimming removed 3 bases at V and 7 bases at J, with 10 bases between.

The chain uses TRBV7-2 and TRBJ2-2; 9 positions match TRBD2. The CDR3 has 16 amino acids. CDR1 and CDR2 from the germline V gene are SGHTA and FQGNSA. J was trimmed by 6 bases and V by 3 bases; bases with no gene match: 8. CDR3 amino acids: CASSFRASGAAGELFF. The CDR3 nucleotides read TGTGCCAGCAGCTTTCGGGCTAGCGGGGCCGCCGGGGAGCTGTTTTTT.

CDR3 sequence reads: CASSQGGNWEGEKLFF. Here the CDR3 DNA reads TGTGCCAGCAGCCAAGGTGGGAACTGGGAGGGTGAAAAACTGTTTTTT. The chain is built from TRBV4-2 and TRBJ1-4; D unresolved. The germline V and J ends were trimmed by 1 base and 7 bases, with 16 bases remaining between them. The CDR3 is 16 amino acids. Germline-derived CDR1 and CDR2 are LGHNA and YNFKEQ.

The rearrangement joins TRBV5-1 to TRBJ2-2, with D possibly TRBD1 on 6 matching bases. The CDR3 is 15 residues long. V lost 4 bases, J lost 1 base, and 11 bases lay in between. Germline values: CDR1 SGHRS, CDR2 YFSETQ. CDR3 sequence reads: CASSVQGWNTGELFF. The CDR3 DNA follows: TGCGCCAGCAGCGTACAGGGATGGAACACCGGGGAGCTGTTTTTT.

Ten or more counts support this clonotype. This chain joins TRBV2 and TRBJ2-1; D is ambiguous. Looked up from germline, CDR1 is SNHLY and CDR2 is FYNNEI. Trimming stripped 6 bases from V and 4 bases from J, with 4 bases between. The CDR3 totals 11 residues. Here the CDR3 reads CASRAYNEQFF. DNA of the CDR3: TGTGCCAGCAGGGCATACAATGAGCAGTTCTTC.

This chain uses TRBV7-9 with TRBJ2-3, with TRBD1 matching 10 bases. The J segment lost 1 base and the V segment lost 6 bases, leaving 4 bases of the junction unmatched. CDR1 and CDR2 (germline): SEHNR, FQNEAQ (reference sequence). This CDR3 region has 15 residues. The chain's CDR3 is CASSLGQGGTDTQYF. The CDR3 DNA reads TGTGCCAGCAGTCTTGGACAGGGGGGCACAGATACGCAGTATTTT.

This rearrangement joins TRBV9 to TRBJ1-5; perhaps TRBD1 as D (5 bases). V was clipped by 3 bases and J by 5 bases, with 9 bases between them. The CDR3 is 13 amino acids. The V gene's germline CDR1 is SGDLS and CDR2 YYNGEE. The CDR3 region has the DNA TGTGCCAGCAGCGCCCGGGGGGATCAGCCCCAGCATTTT. As protein: CASSARGDQPQHF.

Only a few counts were recorded for this clonotype. The V and J genes are TRBV10-3 and TRBJ1-6; 7 nucleotides line up with TRBD1. CDR1 and CDR2 (germline): ENHRY, SYGVKD. The CDR3 extends over 17 amino acids. Unmatched junction bases numbered 14, after V lost 2 bases and J lost 10 bases. The CDR3 spells CAISEPDRVPYRSPLHF. In DNA, the CDR3 is TGTGCCATCAGTGAGCCTGACAGGGTCCCTTACAGATCACCCCTCCACTTT.

The V and J genes are TRBV20-1 and TRBJ2-7, with 8 positions matching TRBD1. Germline values: CDR1 DFQATT, CDR2 SNEGSKA (reference sequence). Trimming took 1 base from V and 2 from J; bases not matched to a gene: 7. The CDR3 extends over 15 amino acids. CDR3 in amino acids: CSARAPGQVTYEQYV. In DNA, the CDR3 is TGCAGTGCTAGAGCCCCGGGACAGGTAACCTACGAGCAGTACGTC.

This clonotype was seen only a few times. V gene TRBV7-2 combines with J gene TRBJ2-3, with TRBD1 matching 8 bases. CDR3 length: 13 amino acids. The ends lost 10 bases at V and 3 bases at J; junction bases unmatched: 6. CDR1 and CDR2 from the germline V gene are SGHTA and FQGNSA. This chain's CDR3 is CAIGQGGTDTQYF. CDR3 sequence (DNA): TGTGCCATTGGACAGGGAGGTACAGATACGCAGTATTTT.

The V and J genes are TRBV6-6 and TRBJ1-5; 7 positions agree with TRBD1. The CDR3 is 15 amino acids. V shed 7 bases and J 2 bases; nucleotides not matched to a gene: 8. From germline, CDR1 is MNHNY and CDR2 SVGAGI (reference sequence). The DNA for the CDR3 is TGTGCCAGCACCGAACAGGGGTTCGGCAATCAGCCCCAGCATTTT. This encodes CASTEQGFGNQPQHF.

This chain uses TRBV6-2 or TRBV6-3 with TRBJ2-1; the match to TRBD2 covers 8 bases. The junction had 10 bases not matched to a gene; V was cut back by 2 bases and J by 4 bases. The CDR3 runs to 17 residues. Germline lookup yields CDR1 MNHEY and CDR2 SVGEGT. CDR3 nucleotide sequence: TGTGCCAGCAGTTACCCCCCCGTAGCGGGGCAGTACAATGAGCAGTTCTTC. Residues: CASSYPPVAGQYNEQFF.

This clonotype has more than one count but fewer than ten. This chain links TRBV5-6 with TRBJ1-1, with a possible D match to TRBD1 (6 bases). Germline V lookup: CDR1 SGHDT, CDR2 YYEEEE. Trimming stripped 4 bases from V and 3 bases from J, with 16 bases between. The CDR3 has 15 residues. Here the CDR3 reads CASSALGGSDTEAFF. Here the CDR3 DNA reads TGTGCCAGCAGCGCCCTAGGGGGGTCAGACACTGAAGCTTTCTTT. Variable domain in full (rest from reference TRBV5-6 and TRBJ1-1): DAGVTQSPTHLIKTRGQQVTLRCSPKSGHDTVSWYQQALGQGPQFIFQYYEEEERQRGNFPDRFSGHQFPNYSSELNVNALLLGDSALYLCASSALGGSDTEAFFGQGTRLTVV.

V usage is TRBV12-3 or TRBV12-4 and J usage is TRBJ2-1; 8 nucleotides agree with TRBD1. The CDR3 is 16 amino acids. Trimming took 7 bases from V and 1 from J; bases not matched to a gene: 9. This CDR3 reads CASNLRTGPSYNEQFF. The CDR3 coding sequence is TGTGCCAGCAACCTACGGACAGGGCCGTCCTACAATGAGCAGTTCTTC.

This clonotype has a handful of counts. This chain uses TRBV9 with TRBJ2-5, with 9 nucleotides matching TRBD2. CDR3 length equals 15 residues. The germline CDR1 and CDR2 sequences are SGDLS and YYNGEE. After removal of 1 base from V and 4 bases from J, the junction contained 5 bases not matched to a gene. The DNA of the CDR3 is TGTGCCAGCAGCGTACAAGCGGGGGGTTCAGAGACCCAGTACTTC. Translating it yields CASSVQAGGSETQYF.

The chain joins TRBV7-9 to TRBJ2-3; the match to TRBD2 covers 10 bases. The germline V gene has CDR1 SEHNR and CDR2 FQNEAQ (reference sequence). V was clipped by 5 bases and J by 2 bases; unmatched bases: 10. The length of the CDR3 is 17 residues. The DNA of the CDR3 is TGTGCCAGCAGCCGTTTCGGGCTAGCGGGGGTCACAGATACGCAGTATTTT. Translating it yields CASSRFGLAGVTDTQYF.

This clonotype showed up just a few times. The rearrangement links TRBV11-3 to TRBJ2-1; D perhaps matches TRBD2 (5 bases). Deletions cut 1 base from V and 6 bases from J, with 16 bases between. Germline V gene data show CDR1 as SGHNT and CDR2 as YENEEA. This CDR3 spans 16 amino acids. CDR3 amino acids: CASSLAEAPTSNEQFF. In DNA form, the CDR3 reads TGTGCCAGCAGCTTAGCGGAGGCACCTACGTCCAATGAGCAGTTCTTC.

This clonotype was seen a few times. J is TRBJ2-3 and V is TRBV9; perhaps TRBD2 as D (6 bases). Germline V gene data show CDR1 as SGDLS and CDR2 as YYNGEE. Trimming took 0 bases from V and 0 from J, leaving 20 bases between them. CDR3 length equals 19 residues. The CDR3 loop is CASSVELGGSVRSTDTQYF. DNA for the CDR3: TGTGCCAGCAGCGTAGAGCTCGGGGGATCCGTTCGCAGCACAGATACGCAGTATTTT.

The V gene is TRBV24-1, the J gene TRBJ2-1; a possible D gene is TRBD1 (6 bases). This CDR3 is built from 16 residues. Germline V gene lookup returns CDR1 KGHDR and CDR2 SFDVKD. With 10 bases removed from V and 0 bases from J, the gap between germline ends came to 18 bases. CDR3 region: CATFSQGIRSYNEQFF. The CDR3 coding sequence is TGTGCCACATTTTCACAGGGCATCCGCTCCTACAATGAGCAGTTCTTC.

This clonotype is a singleton in its sample. The chain combines TRBV20-1 with TRBJ1-2; D is unresolved. Trimming left V 0 bases short and J 0 bases short, with 14 bases between. The germline V gene encodes CDR1 DFQATT and CDR2 SNEGSKA (reference sequence). This CDR3 contains 16 residues. CDR3 amino acids: CSARDSATESNYGYTF. CDR3 bases: TGCAGTGCTAGAGATTCGGCCACGGAGTCTAACTATGGCTACACCTTC.

This clonotype was found many times. The rearrangement links TRBV28 to TRBJ2-5, with a tentative D call TRBD2 (7 bases). Germline CDR1 reads MDHEN; CDR2 reads SYDVKM. This CDR3 comprises 15 residues. Trimming removed 7 bases at V and 5 bases at J, with 20 bases between. This chain's CDR3 is CASTPGGLRGETQYF. CDR3 sequence (DNA): TGTGCCAGCACCCCGGGGGGCCTCCGGGGGGAGACCCAGTACTTC. The complete variable domain, with remaining parts taken from reference TRBV28 and TRBJ2-5, reads DVKVTQSSRYLVKRTGEKVFLECVQDMDHENMFWYRQDPGLGLRLIYFSYDVKMKEKGDIPEGYSVSREKKERFSLILESASTNQTSMYLCASTPGGLRGETQYFGPGTRLLVL.

J is TRBJ2-7 and V is TRBV11-2; D may be TRBD1 (6 bases). This CDR3 region has 17 residues. V was pared by 1 base and J by 1 base, with 17 bases between. Germline V gene lookup returns CDR1 SGHAT and CDR2 FQNNGV. This CDR3 reads CASSLAFWPGASYEQYF. The CDR3 DNA reads as TGTGCCAGCAGCTTAGCTTTCTGGCCAGGGGCATCCTACGAGCAGTACTTC.

This clonotype was found a few times. V is TRBV4-3 and J is TRBJ1-6; D call uncertain. CDR1 is LGHNA, CDR2 YSLEER, per germline. The length of the CDR3 is 16 residues. V shed 0 bases and J shed 10 bases, with 16 bases lying between them. This CDR3 reads CASSQDWSGNLSPLHF. CDR3 in DNA: TGCGCCAGCAGCCAAGACTGGTCTGGGAATTTGTCACCCCTCCACTTT.

Many counts were recorded for this clonotype. This sequence joins TRBV12-3 or TRBV12-4 and TRBJ2-2, with D maybe TRBD1 (5 bases). This CDR3 is 14 amino acids long. V lost 6 bases to trimming and J lost 6 bases, with 14 bases between them. The DNA of the CDR3 is TGTGCCAGCAGAAACCACAGGTTCCCCGGGGAGCTGTTTTTT. This translates into CASRNHRFPGELFF.

There are a few counts of this clonotype. The gene calls are TRBV3-1 and TRBJ1-4; D remains unclear. This CDR3 has 14 residues. V lost 4 bases and J lost 6, with 12 bases in between. Germline CDR1 LGHDT, CDR2 YNNKEL (reference sequence). DNA of the CDR3: TGTGCCAGCAGCCTGGGAGGATTTGATGAAAAACTGTTTTTT. This translates into CASSLGGFDEKLFF.

The chain links TRBV12-3 or TRBV12-4 to TRBJ2-3, with 8 bases aligning to TRBD1. With 6 bases clipped from V and 1 base from J, the junction kept 12 bases outside the gene matches. This CDR3 region has 17 residues. The CDR3 region is CASRESLRQGRTDTQYF. In nucleotides, the CDR3 is TGTGCCAGCAGGGAGTCCTTGAGACAGGGGCGCACAGATACGCAGTATTTT.

The V and J genes are TRBV29-1 and TRBJ1-1, with TRBD1 as a possible D gene (6 bases). The CDR3 is 11 residues long. V lost 8 bases to trimming and J lost 4 bases, with 11 bases between them. Germline CDR1 SQVTM, CDR2 ANQGSEA. CDR3 residues: CSPGAATEAFF. The CDR3 DNA reads TGCAGCCCAGGGGCGGCCACTGAAGCTTTCTTT.

This clonotype turned up a few times. This rearrangement joins TRBV4-1 to TRBJ2-7; a possible D gene is TRBD2 (5 bases). V lost 2 bases to trimming and J lost 6 bases, with 11 bases between them. The CDR3 is made up of 13 amino acids. The V gene's germline CDR1 is MGHRA and CDR2 YSYEKL. The CDR3 DNA follows: TGCGCCAGCAGCCAACGGGAATGGGGCGAGCAGTACTTC. This sequence encodes CASSQREWGEQYF.